These 5 T cell receptor beta chains were sequenced from one sample in a study of persistence of HIV-infected CD4 T cells. What these receptors recognize is not known. An overlapping HIV-1 Gag peptide pool stimulated these cells at 0.95 to 1 ug/peptide/mL. Sorted nonresponding memory CD4+ T cells were CD40L-negative, CD69-negative, CD45RO-high. This was the immunoSEQ version 4 assay in survey mode. TCRdb's table, derived via immunoSEQ multiplex PCR, lists solely in-frame clones and lacks some. The table has about 40,000 clones, around 82% seen once. The sequencing here drew on CD4+ T cells sorted from PBMCs after roughly 18-hour stimulation, taken from a patient who received antiretroviral therapy. These receptors all stem from an adult man with HIV who was CMV-seropositive.

This sequence joins TRBV6-5 and TRBJ1-3; D perhaps matches TRBD1 (6 bases). The CDR3 is 16 residues long. Trimming stripped 0 bases from V and 1 base from J, with 10 bases between. CDR1 is MNHEY, CDR2 SVGAGI, per germline. The CDR3 loop is CASSYSWQGSGNTIYF. The DNA of the CDR3 is TGTGCCAGCAGTTACTCGTGGCAGGGGTCTGGAAACACCATATATTTT.

The chain carries TRBV19 and TRBJ1-2; D possibly corresponds to TRBD1 (5 bases). The CDR3 extends over 17 amino acids. V was clipped by 0 bases and J by 2 bases, with 16 bases between them. Germline V gene sequence: CDR1 LNHDA, CDR2 SQIVND (reference sequence). This CDR3 reads CASSIDLVTGSNYGYTF. In DNA form, the CDR3 reads TGTGCCAGTAGTATAGATCTGGTAACAGGCTCGAACTATGGCTACACCTTC. Together with reference TRBV19 and TRBJ1-2, the CDR3 gives the full variable domain: DGGITQSPKYLFRKEGQNVTLSCEQNLNHDAMYWYRQDPGQGLRLIYYSQIVNDFQKGDIAEGYSVSREKKESFPLTVTSAQKNPTAFYLCASSIDLVTGSNYGYTFGSGTRLTVV.

The genes are TRBV6-5 and TRBJ1-1, with D possibly being TRBD1 (5 bases). The CDR3 is 13 residues long. Trimming cost V 5 bases and J 11 bases, with 18 bases left between them. Germline CDR1 reads MNHEY; CDR2 reads SVGAGI. In DNA, the CDR3 is TGTGCCAGCAGTCCGCGGACCTCCTCAGGGGCTTTCTTT. Protein product: CASSPRTSSGAFF.

The V gene is TRBV30, the J gene TRBJ1-4; 7 bases align to TRBD1. CDR3 length: 14 amino acids. Looked up from germline, CDR1 is GTSNPN and CDR2 is SVGIG (reference sequence). The V segment lost 6 bases and the J segment 4 bases; nucleotides outside the gene matches: 8. The CDR3, as DNA: TGTGCCTGCATTAGGGGGCGCGGTAATGAAAAACTGTTTTTT. Translated: CACIRGRGNEKLFF.

The V and J genes are TRBV2 and TRBJ1-1; perhaps TRBD1 as D (5 bases). V shed 6 bases and J shed 1 base, with 12 bases lying between them. The CDR3 runs 14 residues. Germline lookup yields CDR1 SNHLY and CDR2 FYNNEI. In DNA form, the CDR3 reads TGTGCCAGCAGCCTGGGACGGAAGAACACTGAAGCTTTCTTT. Translated: CASSLGRKNTEAFF. Full variable domain (missing parts from reference TRBV2 and TRBJ1-1): EPEVTQTPSHQVTQMGQEVILRCVPISNHLYFYWYRQILGQKVEFLVSFYNNEISEKSEIFDDQFSVERPDGSNFTLKIRSTKLEDSAMYFCASSLGRKNTEAFFGQGTRLTVV.